These 26 T cell receptor beta chains were all obtained from the same sample, sequenced in a study of shared clonotypes between healthy human individuals. Assay used: immunoSEQ multiplex PCR; TCRdb lists only in-frame clones, some missing. The sample records 1,100,000 or so clones, around three quarters being singletons. Sequenced input: memory CD4+ T cells from PBMCs. The subset is: CD45RA-negative fraction. These receptor sequences come from a man between 18 and 35 years old in good health. Some clones in this sample may be carry-over from other donors' samples.

A word on this clone: An end of the junction does not agree with germline; a read error may underlie this. J is TRBJ2-5 and V is TRBV6-1; 9 bases are shared with TRBD1. The CDR3 contains 12 residues. Germline V lookup: CDR1 MNHNS, CDR2 SASEGT. The CDR3 here is CASRAGTGTEYF. Here the CDR3 DNA reads TGTGCCAGCAGGGCCGGGACAGGGACCGAGTACTTC.

This chain joins TRBV29-1 and TRBJ2-5; 9 nucleotides match TRBD1. V trimming: 5 bases; J trimming: 5 bases; junction bases outside the gene matches: 9. Germline CDR1 and CDR2: SQVTM and ANQGSEA. The CDR3 spans 14 residues. The CDR3 region is CSVPGQGFLETQYF. DNA for the CDR3: TGCAGCGTTCCGGGACAGGGATTCCTGGAGACCCAGTACTTC.

The chain carries TRBV7-3 and TRBJ2-3; D remains ambiguous. In germline, CDR1 is SGHTA, CDR2 FQGTGA. The length of the CDR3 is 17 residues. Trimming took 0 bases from V and 1 from J, leaving 14 bases between them. The CDR3, as DNA: TGTGCCAGCAGCTTAACAAGCTGGCGGCCTGGCACAGATACGCAGTATTTT. It translates to CASSLTSWRPGTDTQYF.

This clone was seen once. The genes are TRBV7-2 and TRBJ2-3; D is perhaps TRBD2 (5 bases). V lost 2 bases, J lost 4 bases, and 16 bases lay in between. The CDR3 sequence is 16 residues long. In germline, CDR1 is SGHTA, CDR2 FQGNSA. CDR3 in DNA: TGTGCCAGCAGCTTAAGAACGAGGGCCTCGGCAGATACGCAGTATTTT. Protein sequence: CASSLRTRASADTQYF.

V gene TRBV19 combines with J gene TRBJ2-1; D is uncertain. V dropped 5 bases and J dropped 0 bases, with 11 bases sitting between them. The CDR3 is 15 residues long. Germline loops: CDR1 LNHDA, CDR2 SQIVND (reference sequence). The CDR3 DNA is TGTGCCAGTAGTCCCCCTGGTCTCTCCTACAATGAGCAGTTCTTC. Encoded protein: CASSPPGLSYNEQFF.

CDR3 in DNA: TGCGCCAGCAGCTTGCCAGGGGGGGTGAACACTGAAGCTTTCTTT. Translating gives CASSLPGGVNTEAFF. The chain combines TRBV5-1 with TRBJ1-1; 7 bases are a match to TRBD1. V lost 1 base to trimming and J lost 0 bases; unmatched junction nucleotides: 3. The CDR3 consists of 15 residues. Germline V gene lookup returns CDR1 SGHRS and CDR2 YFSETQ.

This clone came up once. Other DNA variants within this sample encode the same CDR3. This rearrangement joins TRBV7-3 to TRBJ2-2, with no clear D. The CDR3 runs to 13 residues. The ends were cut back, 4 bases at V and 1 base at J, with 4 bases in the middle. CDR1 SGHTA and CDR2 FQGTGA come from the germline V gene. CDR3 protein: CASSYRNTGELFF. In nucleotides, the CDR3 is TGTGCCAGCAGCTATAGGAACACCGGGGAGCTGTTTTTT.

V gene TRBV15 combines with J gene TRBJ2-2, with TRBD1 as a possible D gene (5 bases). CDR1 and CDR2 (germline): LNHNV, YYDKDF (reference sequence). CDR3 length equals 15 residues. V was shortened by 2 bases and J by 1 base, with 8 bases between the two germline ends. This chain's CDR3 is CATSRPQGNTGELFF. CDR3 bases: TGTGCCACCAGCAGACCTCAGGGGAACACCGGGGAGCTGTTTTTT.

In this sample, this clone turned up once. V gene TRBV6-1 combines with J gene TRBJ1-1; D possibly corresponds to TRBD1 (5 bases). Germline V gives CDR1 MNHNS, CDR2 SASEGT. The V and J ends lost 4 bases and 4 bases respectively, with 19 bases between them. The CDR3 consists of 16 residues. CDR3 bases: TGTGCCAGCAGTGCCCGAACCGGGAAAAGGGGCACTGAAGCTTTCTTT. Translated, it gives CASSARTGKRGTEAFF.

This clone has a handful of counts. This chain connects TRBV10-3 to TRBJ2-3; 7 bases are shared with TRBD1. The CDR3 has 14 residues. In germline, CDR1 is ENHRY, CDR2 SYGVKD. With 3 bases clipped from V and 4 bases from J, the junction kept 4 bases outside the gene matches. The CDR3 spells CAISEGQGADTQYF. In DNA form, the CDR3 reads TGTGCCATCAGTGAAGGGCAGGGGGCAGATACGCAGTATTTT.

This chain uses TRBV2 with TRBJ2-3, with D hard to call. Germline assignment: CDR1 SNHLY and CDR2 FYNNEI. This CDR3 spans 14 amino acids. The V and J ends lost 1 base and 2 bases respectively, with 7 bases between them. Here the CDR3 DNA reads TGTGCCAGCAGTGAAGTCCTCACCACAGATACGCAGTATTTT. It is translated as CASSEVLTTDTQYF.

The genes are TRBV29-1 and TRBJ2-1; 13 nucleotides align to TRBD2. The CDR3 is 15 residues long. Trimming cost V 6 bases and J 9 bases; bases outside gene matches: 11. CDR1 is SQVTM, CDR2 ANQGSEA, per germline. For the CDR3, the DNA is TGCAGCGTACGGGCCGGGACTAGCGGGATCTCTGAGCAGTTCTTC. The encoded protein is CSVRAGTSGISEQFF.

The chain recombines TRBV5-1 with TRBJ1-1, with D tentatively TRBD1 (6 bases). The CDR3 extends over 14 amino acids. Germline CDR1 and CDR2: SGHRS and YFSETQ. Trimming removed 6 bases from V and 1 base from J, with 13 bases in between. CDR3 in DNA: TGCGCCAGCAAGGTAGGGGGAGCGAACACTGAAGCTTTCTTT. It yields the protein CASKVGGANTEAFF. The full variable domain, in which reference TRBV5-1 and TRBJ1-1 provide the parts outside the CDR3, is KAGVTQTPRYLIKTRGQQVTLSCSPISGHRSVSWYQQTPGQGLQFLFEYFSETQRNKGNFPGRFSGRQFSNSRSEMNVSTLELGDSALYLCASKVGGANTEAFFGQGTRLTVV.

This clone was counted only a few times. This chain joins TRBV9 and TRBJ1-1; a possible D gene is TRBD1 (5 bases). This CDR3 is 12 amino acids long. Germline CDR1 SGDLS, CDR2 YYNGEE. V dropped 5 bases and J dropped 3 bases, with 8 bases sitting between them. CDR3 region: CASSQGYTEAFF. The CDR3 DNA is TGTGCCAGCAGTCAGGGCTACACTGAAGCTTTCTTT. Looking up the rest from reference TRBV9 and TRBJ1-1 gives the full variable domain: DSGVTQTPKHLITATGQRVTLRCSPRSGDLSVYWYQQSLDQGLQFLIQYYNGEERAKGNILERFSAQQFPDLHSELNLSSLELGDSALYFCASSQGYTEAFFGQGTRLTVV.

This CDR3 reads CASSFAMGYGYTF. The CDR3 bases are TGCGCCAGCAGCTTTGCTATGGGATATGGCTACACCTTC. The V gene is TRBV5-1, the J gene TRBJ1-2; no clear D. Deletions cut 2 bases from V and 5 bases from J, with 10 bases between. Per germline, CDR1 SGHRS and CDR2 YFSETQ. The CDR3 contains 13 residues.

The chain combines TRBV15 with TRBJ1-5; maybe TRBD1 (5 bases). V was shortened by 3 bases and J by 5 bases, with 14 bases between the two germline ends. Per germline, CDR1 LNHNV and CDR2 YYDKDF (reference sequence). The CDR3 is 15 amino acids. CDR3 residues: CATSSPGGEDQPQHF. DNA for the CDR3: TGTGCCACCAGCAGCCCTGGGGGTGAGGATCAGCCCCAGCATTTT.

About this clone: Other DNA sequences within the sample encode an identical CDR3. The chain joins TRBV9 to TRBJ2-5, with TRBD1 matching over 10 bases. Germline V gives CDR1 SGDLS, CDR2 YYNGEE. The CDR3 totals 14 residues. Losses at the gene ends were 2 bases for V and 2 bases for J; bases not matched to a gene: 0. The DNA of the CDR3 is TGTGCCAGCAGCGTGGGACAGGGGCAAGAGACCCAGTACTTC. It codes for CASSVGQGQETQYF.

The rearrangement links TRBV5-4 to TRBJ2-7; 9 bases match TRBD1. CDR3 size: 14 residues. Trimming took 4 bases from V and 3 from J; bases not matched to a gene: 5. Germline lookup yields CDR1 SGHNT and CDR2 YYREEE (reference sequence). The CDR3 DNA reads as TGTGCCAGCAGCCCACGGACAGGGGTCTACGAGCAGTACTTC. This encodes CASSPRTGVYEQYF.

As regards this clone: At the DNA level, this CDR3 is encoded by other sequences in the same sample as well. The J gene is TRBJ1-3, the V gene TRBV7-2; weak D call: TRBD1 (5 bases). Germline CDR1 and CDR2: SGHTA and FQGNSA. V was pared by 0 bases and J by 2 bases, with 5 bases between. The CDR3 contains 14 residues. CDR3: CASSLAGAGNTIYF. As DNA, the CDR3 is TGTGCCAGCAGCTTAGCAGGGGCTGGAAACACCATATATTTT.

About this clone: This sample includes further DNA sequences coding for the same CDR3. V and J are TRBV28 and TRBJ2-6, with unresolved D. The CDR3 runs to 12 residues. Per the germline V gene, CDR1 is MDHEN and CDR2 is SYDVKM. V dropped 8 bases and J dropped 0 bases, with 2 bases sitting between them. CDR3 residues: CASFSGANVLTF. CDR3 bases: TGTGCCAGCTTCTCTGGGGCCAACGTCCTGACTTTC. The full variable domain, rest sourced from reference TRBV28 and TRBJ2-6, is DVKVTQSSRYLVKRTGEKVFLECVQDMDHENMFWYRQDPGLGLRLIYFSYDVKMKEKGDIPEGYSVSREKKERFSLILESASTNQTSMYLCASFSGANVLTFGAGSRLTVL.

This clone has more than one count but fewer than ten. The gene calls are TRBV9 and TRBJ1-2; D ambiguous. The CDR3 runs 13 residues. V shed 3 bases and J shed 7 bases, with 13 bases lying between them. Germline loops: CDR1 SGDLS, CDR2 YYNGEE. Here the CDR3 DNA reads TGTGCCAGCAGCGCCCTCGTTGGCCTTGGCTACACCTTC. It codes for CASSALVGLGYTF.

V and J are TRBV18 and TRBJ1-1; the D is unclear. This CDR3 contains 15 residues. V lost 6 bases, J lost 1 base, and 15 bases lay in between. From germline, CDR1 is KGHSH and CDR2 LQKENI. CDR3 sequence: CASSEIRSENTEAFF. CDR3 coding DNA: TGTGCCAGCTCCGAGATTCGGTCGGAGAACACTGAAGCTTTCTTT.

CDR3 loop: CASQRRSGNTGELFF. DNA for the CDR3: TGTGCCAGCCAACGGAGGTCCGGGAACACCGGGGAGCTGTTTTTT. The rearrangement uses TRBV6-5 and TRBJ2-2; maybe TRBD2 (5 bases). The germline V and J ends were trimmed by 8 bases and 1 base, with 14 bases remaining between them. This CDR3 contains 15 residues. The germline V gene has CDR1 MNHEY and CDR2 SVGAGI.

This clone has a single count. This chain links TRBV4-1 with TRBJ2-1, with D perhaps TRBD2 (5 bases). The CDR3 is made up of 16 amino acids. The V and J ends lost 0 bases and 3 bases respectively, with 12 bases between them. The germline V gene encodes CDR1 MGHRA and CDR2 YSYEKL. The CDR3 coding sequence is TGCGCCAGCAGCCAAGATGGGCGGGCGGGCTACAATGAGCAGTTCTTC. Its translation: CASSQDGRAGYNEQFF.

The rearrangement links TRBV5-5 to TRBJ2-1; maybe TRBD1 (5 bases). This CDR3 comprises 15 residues. V lost 4 bases and J 7 bases, leaving 18 bases between the germline ends. Germline V gives CDR1 SGHKS, CDR2 YYEKEE (reference sequence). This chain's CDR3 is CASSPTMSQGNEQFF. The CDR3 nucleotides are TGTGCCAGCAGCCCTACCATGAGCCAGGGTAATGAGCAGTTCTTC.

This clone was observed a handful of times. The chain links TRBV18 to TRBJ2-1, with D tentatively TRBD1 or TRBD2 (7 bases each). The CDR3 runs to 16 residues. Per germline, CDR1 KGHSH and CDR2 LQKENI. The germline V and J ends were trimmed by 6 bases and 6 bases, with 21 bases remaining between them. The CDR3 loop is CASSAQGEGGRNEQFF. CDR3 bases: TGTGCCAGCTCTGCCCAGGGGGAGGGAGGTCGCAATGAGCAGTTCTTC.